This passage covers 21 T cell receptor beta chains from one sample sequenced in a study of Ad26.COV2.S vaccination and SARS-CoV-2 variants. Measured with immunoSEQ multiplex PCR; TCRdb has only the in-frame clones, and not every one. The sample comprises 400,000 to 500,000 clones, around 89% of which are singletons, and about 3.6% rests with the top ten. The treatment here: 15 to 20 received Ad26.COV2.S at low or high dose, single or two shots; about 5 received placebo; per-sample allocation not given. On day 63 after the first injection, vaccine and placebo recipients gave samples. The sample here was peripheral blood, taken in a trial of Ad26.COV2.S vaccine versus placebo. The origin of the receptors is a person between 18 and 65 years old who received the Ad26.COV2.S COVID-19 vaccine or a placebo.

V gene TRBV4-1 combines with J gene TRBJ2-5, with D possibly being TRBD2 (6 bases). V was trimmed by 3 bases and J by 5 bases, leaving 10 bases between them. Germline values: CDR1 MGHRA, CDR2 YSYEKL. CDR3 length: 13 amino acids. CDR3: CASSQGLMETQYF. For the CDR3, the DNA is TGCGCCAGCAGCCAGGGACTGATGGAGACCCAGTACTTC.

V gene TRBV2 combines with J gene TRBJ2-1; 7 bases are shared with TRBD1. Germline V CDR1 and CDR2: SNHLY, FYNNEI. J lost 5 bases, V lost 6 bases, and 4 bases had no gene match. The CDR3 contains 13 residues. The CDR3 sequence: CASRQGSHNEQFF. The CDR3 DNA is TGTGCCAGCAGACAGGGGAGTCACAATGAGCAGTTCTTC. Drawing the rest from reference TRBV2 and TRBJ2-1, the complete variable domain is EPEVTQTPSHQVTQMGQEVILRCVPISNHLYFYWYRQILGQKVEFLVSFYNNEISEKSEIFDDQFSVERPDGSNFTLKIRSTKLEDSAMYFCASRQGSHNEQFFGPGTRLTVL.

This clone showed up just a few times. The V call is TRBV28, the J call TRBJ2-7; 7 bases are shared with TRBD1. The length of the CDR3 is 15 residues. V trimming: 5 bases; J trimming: 5 bases; junction bases outside the gene matches: 12. Germline CDR1 MDHEN, CDR2 SYDVKM. The CDR3, as DNA: TGTGCCAGCAGTCAAACCTGGGACAGAATCCACGAGCAGTACTTC. Protein product: CASSQTWDRIHEQYF. The whole variable domain, remainder taken from reference TRBV28 and TRBJ2-7, is DVKVTQSSRYLVKRTGEKVFLECVQDMDHENMFWYRQDPGLGLRLIYFSYDVKMKEKGDIPEGYSVSREKKERFSLILESASTNQTSMYLCASSQTWDRIHEQYFGPGTRLTVT.

For this clone: This sample also contains other DNA sequences that code for the same CDR3. The genes are TRBV7-2 and TRBJ2-7, with TRBD1 matching 7 bases. CDR3 length: 15 amino acids. CDR1 is SGHTA, CDR2 FQGNSA, per germline. Trimming took 2 bases from V and 2 from J; bases not matched to a gene: 6. CDR3 protein: CASSLRAGGPYEQYF. The CDR3 coding sequence is TGTGCCAGCAGCTTAAGGGCAGGGGGACCCTACGAGCAGTACTTC.

This chain uses TRBV19 with TRBJ2-2, with TRBD1 identical over 8 bases. The V and J ends lost 1 base and 4 bases, in that order; junction bases with no gene match: 8. This CDR3 region has 17 residues. In germline, CDR1 is LNHDA, CDR2 SQIVND (reference sequence). DNA of the CDR3: TGTGCCAGTAGTATAGTTGGGACAGGCCTTGGCACCGGGGAGCTGTTTTTT. Translation gives CASSIVGTGLGTGELFF. The full variable domain, rest sourced from reference TRBV19 and TRBJ2-2, is DGGITQSPKYLFRKEGQNVTLSCEQNLNHDAMYWYRQDPGQGLRLIYYSQIVNDFQKGDIAEGYSVSREKKESFPLTVTSAQKNPTAFYLCASSIVGTGLGTGELFFGEGSRLTVL.

The chain uses TRBV5-4 and TRBJ2-5, with D perhaps TRBD2 (6 bases). The CDR3 is made up of 15 amino acids. V lost 4 bases and J 2 bases, leaving 15 bases between the germline ends. Germline CDR1 SGHNT, CDR2 YYREEE (reference sequence). CDR3 nucleotide sequence: TGTGCCAGCAGCCGCCCGGGGGTGGGACAAGAGACCCAGTACTTC. This sequence encodes CASSRPGVGQETQYF.

This chain joins TRBV3-1 (or the pseudogene TRBV3-2) and TRBJ1-6, with D tentatively TRBD1 (5 bases). Germline V gene sequence: CDR1 LGHDT, CDR2 YNNKEL (reference sequence). The V gene lost 4 bases and the J gene lost 9 bases, with 10 bases spanning the gap. CDR3 length: 13 amino acids. In nucleotides, the CDR3 is TGTGCCAGCAGCCCGACAGTTACTTCACCCCTCCACTTT. Encoded protein: CASSPTVTSPLHF.

The rearrangement links TRBV5-1 to TRBJ2-5, with D unresolved. Germline values: CDR1 SGHRS, CDR2 YFSETQ. The CDR3 contains 12 residues. The V and J ends lost 4 bases and 5 bases respectively, with 9 bases between them. CDR3 bases: TGCGCCAGCAGCGACCTAGGGGAGACCCAGTACTTC. Its protein is CASSDLGETQYF.

V usage is TRBV7-2 and J usage is TRBJ1-6; weak D call: TRBD1 (5 bases). Trimming removed 1 base from V and 7 bases from J, with 11 bases in between. This CDR3 comprises 15 residues. CDR1 SGHTA and CDR2 FQGNSA come from the germline V gene. CDR3 region: CASSLGGEANSPLHF. The CDR3 DNA reads TGTGCCAGCAGCTTAGGAGGGGAGGCGAATTCACCCCTCCACTTT.

J is TRBJ1-5 and V is TRBV2; 7 bases are shared with TRBD1. Germline V gene data show CDR1 as SNHLY and CDR2 as FYNNEI. The CDR3 consists of 14 residues. Trimming removed 6 bases from V and 1 base from J; junction bases left unmatched: 3. In DNA form, the CDR3 reads TGTGCCAGCAGCCAACAGGGGAGCAATCAGCCCCAGCATTTT. Translated, it gives CASSQQGSNQPQHF.

The chain recombines TRBV5-8 with TRBJ2-5; D gene uncertain. The CDR3 consists of 14 residues. Trimming left V 2 bases short and J 0 bases short, with 8 bases between. The germline V gene encodes CDR1 SGHTS and CDR2 YDEGEE. CDR3 DNA sequence: TGTGCCAGCAGCTTTGGCCGATACCAAGAGACCCAGTACTTC. Translated: CASSFGRYQETQYF.

The J gene is TRBJ1-2, the V gene TRBV7-9, with D unclear. This CDR3 has 13 amino acids. Germline V gene data show CDR1 as SEHNR and CDR2 as FQNEAQ (reference sequence). V was shortened by 2 bases and J by 3 bases, with 7 bases between the two germline ends. The CDR3 nucleotides are TGTGCCAGCAGCTTACAAGGGTACTATGGCTACACCTTC. Residues: CASSLQGYYGYTF.

V usage is TRBV7-3 and J usage is TRBJ2-1, with a possible D match to TRBD1 (6 bases). Germline CDR1 and CDR2: SGHTA and FQGTGA. The CDR3 has 13 amino acids. Trimming shortened V by 5 bases and J by 10 bases, and 15 bases separated the two germline ends. CDR3 region: CASSPKVGTEQFF. The DNA of the CDR3 is TGTGCCAGCAGCCCCAAGGTCGGGACAGAGCAGTTCTTC. The variable domain in full, with the rest retrieved from reference TRBV7-3 and TRBJ2-1, is GAGVSQTPSNKVTEKGKYVELRCDPISGHTALYWYRQSLGQGPEFLIYFQGTGAADDSGLPNDRFFAVRPEGSVSTLKIQRTERGDSAVYLCASSPKVGTEQFFGPGTRLTVL.

Details on this clone: Other DNA sequences in this sample translate to the same CDR3. The chain uses TRBV27 and TRBJ2-1; tentatively, D is TRBD1 or TRBD2 (5 bases each). This CDR3 is built from 12 residues. V lost 2 bases and J lost 6, with 5 bases in between. CDR1 and CDR2 from the germline V gene are MNHEY and SMNVEV (reference sequence). CDR3: CASSLGGNEQFF. CDR3 coding DNA: TGTGCCAGCAGTTTAGGGGGCAATGAGCAGTTCTTC.

This clone was seen only once. The rearrangement links TRBV29-1 to TRBJ2-2; either TRBD1 or TRBD2 may fit D (5 bases each). CDR3 length: 14 amino acids. V lost 0 bases to trimming and J lost 5 bases, with 10 bases between them. Germline V lookup: CDR1 SQVTM, CDR2 ANQGSEA. CDR3 in amino acids: CSVEDLGETGELFF. The CDR3 DNA reads TGCAGCGTTGAAGATTTGGGGGAAACCGGGGAGCTGTTTTTT.

The table lists this clone with a count of one. This chain links TRBV5-4 with TRBJ1-1, with 7 bases aligning to TRBD1. V trimming: 4 bases; J trimming: 0 bases; junction bases outside the gene matches: 9. In germline, CDR1 is SGHNT, CDR2 YYREEE (reference sequence). The CDR3 covers 16 residues. The CDR3 here is CASSPDRASMNTEAFF. The CDR3 DNA sequence: TGTGCCAGCAGCCCTGACAGGGCCAGCATGAACACTGAAGCTTTCTTT.

J is TRBJ1-5 and V is TRBV6-5; no clear D gene. The CDR3 extends over 12 amino acids. Trimming shortened V by 6 bases and J by 9 bases, and 12 bases separated the two germline ends. CDR1 MNHEY and CDR2 SVGAGI come from the germline V gene. CDR3 residues: CASSPGDRPQHF. The CDR3 DNA sequence: TGTGCCAGCAGCCCAGGAGACCGGCCCCAGCATTTT.

The CDR3 reads CASSYGEEAGNTIYF. In DNA form, the CDR3 reads TGTGCCAGCAGTTACGGTGAGGAAGCCGGAAACACCATATATTTT. V usage is TRBV6-2 or TRBV6-3 and J usage is TRBJ1-3; D is undetermined. The CDR3 is made up of 15 amino acids. The germline gives CDR1 MNHEY, CDR2 SVGEGT. V was pared by 2 bases and J by 4 bases, with 12 bases between.

The chain has TRBV28 and TRBJ1-5; 7 positions agree with TRBD1. The CDR3 is 18 amino acids. Germline V gene data show CDR1 as MDHEN and CDR2 as SYDVKM. J was trimmed by 0 bases and V by 5 bases; bases with no gene match: 13. The CDR3 protein is CASSLHHGGTASNQPQHF. CDR3 nucleotides: TGTGCCAGCAGTCTTCACCACGGTGGGACAGCTAGCAATCAGCCCCAGCATTTT.

The V and J genes are TRBV30 and TRBJ1-4; a possible D gene is TRBD1 (6 bases). Between the trimmed V and J ends, which lost 1 base and 8 bases, there was a span of 14 bases. Germline V CDR1 and CDR2: GTSNPN, SVGIG (reference sequence). This CDR3 has 14 amino acids. DNA of the CDR3: TGTGCCTGGAGTGGGGACACTGCGCGGGAAAAACTGTTTTTT. Its protein product is CAWSGDTAREKLFF.

This clone was observed once. The rearrangement links TRBV7-6 to TRBJ1-5, with 7 bases aligning to TRBD1. The CDR3 extends over 14 amino acids. Germline values: CDR1 SGHVS, CDR2 FNYEAQ. V shed 5 bases and J 6 bases; nucleotides not matched to a gene: 7. For the CDR3, the DNA is TGTGCCAGCAGCGCACAGGGGCATGGTCAGCCCCAGCATTTT. Its translation is CASSAQGHGQPQHF.